This T cell receptor (beta chain) was sequenced for a study of blood T cell repertoires in COVID-19 (dated by TCRdb to 2018 to 2020). For the study in its entirety: Collaborator samples came from the United States, Italy and Spain and covered acute and convalescent phases of COVID-19. The prospective study material was composed of cDNA or gDNA derived from T cells, B-cell-depleted T cells, or PBMCs. Subjects who had been exposed to COVID-19, were actively infected with it, or had recovered from it provided the deeply sampled blood TCRbeta repertoires that made up the dataset. The repertoires were released in a freely available public database intended as a resource for research on the immune response to SARS-CoV-2. The samples were drawn from two sources: the first 160 participants of the ongoing ImmuneRACE study, and 1,254 subjects contributed by 6 global collaborators. Sample metadata almost always included a de-identified subject ID, COVID-19 status, age in years and sex. Where available, HLA class I and class II types were taken from metadata supplied by the sample provider and were not determined by assay-based typing. Results and caveats for the whole study, not just this receptor: The quantity of clinical and demographic metadata differed by source and by participant and was supplied without curation.

The immunoSEQ Assay, a bias-controlled multiplex PCR, was used to amplify TCRbeta CDR3 regions from genomic DNA. Concerning the study's data processing: The number of nucleated cells in each sample was estimated by amplification of reference gene primers within the assay. To quantify the absolute abundance of each unique TCRbeta CDR3 rearrangement, sequence reads were collapsed and filtered. For each sample, productive Simpson clonality was calculated by taking the square root of Simpson's diversity index across productive rearrangements. TCRdb's version of the immuneACCESS table is confined to in-frame rearrangements and falls short of the full clone set. An unresolved V gene accounts for under half of the shortfall where checked; the remainder is of unknown origin. From that table come the V and J calls and clone size; the DNA was used to work out D and trimming. Present in this sample are under 350,000 clones, 75% to 85% of which were seen just once. The ten biggest clones cover approximately 7.5% of the sample.

The V and J ends are trimmed by 9 bases and 7 bases, leaving 13 bases between them. CDR1 and CDR2 were assigned from the germline V gene (reference sequence) as MNHNY and SVGAGI. The CDR3 goes from the cysteine to the phenylalanine over 12 residues. Only CDR3 DNA is held: 36 bases, read in frame from base 1. Each collaborating institution followed its own protocols to collect whole blood in K2EDTA tubes. For TCRbeta analysis, collaborators shipped samples as frozen whole blood, isolated PBMCs, or DNA extracted from either of those sample types. Of note for this clone: Its antigen is still unknown. No much larger clone exists at a distance of one base, and base qualities are not known.

The V and J segments used are TRBV6-6 and TRBJ1-3; TRBD1 is a possible D gene, resting on 5 matching bases. The TCR sequence derives from a human donor in a cohort sampled during active COVID-19. Sequencing was done on a sample of peripheral blood. DNA sequence: TGTGCCAGTACACCCAGGGATAACACCATATATTTT. This translates into CASTPRDNTIYF.